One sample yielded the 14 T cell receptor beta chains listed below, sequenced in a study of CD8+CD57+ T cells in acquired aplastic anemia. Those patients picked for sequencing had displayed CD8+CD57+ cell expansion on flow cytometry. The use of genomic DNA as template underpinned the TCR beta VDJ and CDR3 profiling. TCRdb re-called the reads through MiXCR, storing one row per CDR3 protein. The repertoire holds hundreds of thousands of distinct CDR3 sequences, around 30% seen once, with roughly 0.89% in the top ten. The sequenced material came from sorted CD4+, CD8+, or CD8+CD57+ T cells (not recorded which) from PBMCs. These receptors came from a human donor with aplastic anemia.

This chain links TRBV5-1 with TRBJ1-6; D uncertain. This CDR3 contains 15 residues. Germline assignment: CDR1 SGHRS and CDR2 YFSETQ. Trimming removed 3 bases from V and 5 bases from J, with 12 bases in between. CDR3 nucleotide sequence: TGCGCCAGCAGCTCTTATACGGTAGATAATTCACCCCTCCACTTT. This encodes CASSSYTVDNSPLHF.

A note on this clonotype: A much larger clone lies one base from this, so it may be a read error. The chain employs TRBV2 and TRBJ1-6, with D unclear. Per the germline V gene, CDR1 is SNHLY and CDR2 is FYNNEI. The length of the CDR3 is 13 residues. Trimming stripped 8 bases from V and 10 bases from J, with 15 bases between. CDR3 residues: CASGLGMKSPLHF. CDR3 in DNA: TGTGCCAGCGGTTTGGGGATGAAATCACCCCTCCACTTT.

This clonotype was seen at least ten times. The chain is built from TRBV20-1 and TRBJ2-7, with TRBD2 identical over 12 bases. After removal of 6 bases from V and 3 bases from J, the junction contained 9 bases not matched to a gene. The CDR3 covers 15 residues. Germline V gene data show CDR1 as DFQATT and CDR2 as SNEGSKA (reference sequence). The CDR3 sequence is CSAHRRTSGDYEQYF. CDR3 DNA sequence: TGCAGTGCCCACCGAAGGACTAGCGGGGACTACGAGCAGTACTTC.

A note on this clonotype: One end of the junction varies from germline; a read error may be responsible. CDR3 sequence (DNA): TGTGCCAACAGCGTAGCCAACACATACCAAGAGACCCAGTACTTC. As protein: CANSVANTYQETQYF. This chain uses TRBV9 with TRBJ2-5, with no clear D. From germline, CDR1 is SGDLS and CDR2 YYNGEE. CDR3 length: 15 residues.

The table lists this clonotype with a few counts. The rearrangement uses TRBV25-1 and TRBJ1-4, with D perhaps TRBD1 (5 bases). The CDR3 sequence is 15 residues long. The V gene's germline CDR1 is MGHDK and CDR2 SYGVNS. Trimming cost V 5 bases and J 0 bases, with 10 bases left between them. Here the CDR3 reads CASSLDTATNEKLFF. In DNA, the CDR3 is TGTGCCAGCAGTTTGGACACCGCAACTAATGAAAAACTGTTTTTT.

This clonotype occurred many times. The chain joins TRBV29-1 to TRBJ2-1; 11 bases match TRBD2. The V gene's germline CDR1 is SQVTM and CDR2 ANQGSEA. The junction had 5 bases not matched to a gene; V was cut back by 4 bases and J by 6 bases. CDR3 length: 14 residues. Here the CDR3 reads CSVVVAGGPNEQFF. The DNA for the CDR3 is TGCAGCGTTGTAGTAGCGGGGGGGCCCAATGAGCAGTTCTTC.

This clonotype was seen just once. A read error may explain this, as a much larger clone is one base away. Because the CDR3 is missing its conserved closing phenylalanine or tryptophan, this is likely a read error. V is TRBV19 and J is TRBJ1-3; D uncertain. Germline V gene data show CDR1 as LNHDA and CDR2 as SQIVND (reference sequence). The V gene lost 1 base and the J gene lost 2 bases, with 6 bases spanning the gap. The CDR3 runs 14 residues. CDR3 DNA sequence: TGTGCCAGTAGTATAGGTCATACTGGAAACACCATATATTCT. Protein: CASSIGHTGNTIYS.

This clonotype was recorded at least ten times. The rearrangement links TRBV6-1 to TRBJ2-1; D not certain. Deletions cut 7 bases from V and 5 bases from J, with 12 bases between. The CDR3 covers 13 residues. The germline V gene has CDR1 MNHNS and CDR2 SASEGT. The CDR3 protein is CASTERKNNEQFF. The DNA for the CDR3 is TGTGCCAGCACGGAGCGTAAAAACAATGAGCAGTTCTTC.

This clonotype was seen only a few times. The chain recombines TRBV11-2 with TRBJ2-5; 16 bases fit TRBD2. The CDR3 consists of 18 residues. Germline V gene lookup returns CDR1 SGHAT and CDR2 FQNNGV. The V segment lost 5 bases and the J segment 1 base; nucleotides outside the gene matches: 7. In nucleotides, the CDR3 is TGTGCCAGCAGCGTAGGGACTAGCGGGAGGGCCGCCCAAGAGACCCAGTACTTC. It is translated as CASSVGTSGRAAQETQYF.

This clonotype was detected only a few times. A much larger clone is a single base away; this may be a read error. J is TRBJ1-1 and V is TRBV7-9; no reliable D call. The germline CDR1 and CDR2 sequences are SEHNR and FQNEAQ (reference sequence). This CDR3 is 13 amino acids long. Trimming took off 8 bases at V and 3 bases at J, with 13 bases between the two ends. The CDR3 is CASAPRGDTEAFF. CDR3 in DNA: TGTGCCAGCGCCCCACGCGGGGACACTGAAGCTTTCTTT.

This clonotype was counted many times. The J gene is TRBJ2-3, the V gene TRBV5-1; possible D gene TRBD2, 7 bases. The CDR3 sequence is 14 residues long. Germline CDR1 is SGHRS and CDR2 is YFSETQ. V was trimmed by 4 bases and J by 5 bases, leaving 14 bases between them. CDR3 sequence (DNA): TGCGCCAGCAGCCCGAGGGGGGGCGGAGATACGCAGTATTTT. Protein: CASSPRGGGDTQYF.

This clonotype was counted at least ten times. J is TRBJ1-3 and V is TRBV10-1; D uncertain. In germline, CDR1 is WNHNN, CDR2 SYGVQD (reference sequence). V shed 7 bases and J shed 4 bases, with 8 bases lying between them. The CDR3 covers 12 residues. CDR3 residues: CASNQSGNTIYF. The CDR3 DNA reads TGCGCCAGCAATCAATCCGGAAACACCATATATTTT.

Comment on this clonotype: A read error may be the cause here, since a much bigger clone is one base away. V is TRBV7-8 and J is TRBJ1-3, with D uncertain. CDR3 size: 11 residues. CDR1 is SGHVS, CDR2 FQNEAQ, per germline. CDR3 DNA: TGTGCCAGCGGCTCTGGAAACGCCATATATTTT. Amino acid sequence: CASGSGNAIYF.

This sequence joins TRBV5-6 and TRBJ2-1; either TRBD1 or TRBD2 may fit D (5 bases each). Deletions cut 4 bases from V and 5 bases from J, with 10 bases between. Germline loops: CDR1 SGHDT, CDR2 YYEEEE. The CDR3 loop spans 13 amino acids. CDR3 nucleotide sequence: TGTGCCAGCAGCGAGGGGCCCCACAATGAGCAGTTCTTC. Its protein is CASSEGPHNEQFF. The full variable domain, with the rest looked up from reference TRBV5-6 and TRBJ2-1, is DAGVTQSPTHLIKTRGQQVTLRCSPKSGHDTVSWYQQALGQGPQFIFQYYEEEERQRGNFPDRFSGHQFPNYSSELNVNALLLGDSALYLCASSEGPHNEQFFGPGTRLTVL.